A single sample is the source of the 17 T cell receptor beta chains below, sequenced in a study of identical twins listed by TCRdb under 2016. The library relied on 5' RACE. The run used an Illumina HiSeq 2000. TCRdb reprocessed the public reads (quality trimming at Q25 with fastp, clone calling with MiXCR) and kept in-frame beta chains. Here each entry gathers all rows of one CDR3 protein and keeps the most common genes and DNA. Here the sample has under 300,000 distinct CDR3 sequences; about 12% occur a single time. The top ten clones comprise 4% to 5% of the sample. This sample also belongs to another study, concerning yellow fever vaccine responses in identical twins.

Sequences were obtained from memory (CD45RO+) T cells sorted from blood. The intended sense of this specimen's cell subset or site label: CD45RO+ enriched T cells. The receptors derive from a woman younger than 30 in good health.

This clonotype has ten or more counts. The chain uses TRBV4-2 and TRBJ2-1; 10 bases map to TRBD2. Germline V gene data show CDR1 as LGHNA and CDR2 as YNFKEQ. V was clipped by 6 bases and J by 3 bases; unmatched bases: 8. The CDR3 runs 16 residues. CDR3 DNA: TGTGCCAGCAGTTCGAAGCGGGAGGGCGACTACAATGAGCAGTTCTTC. Protein: CASSSKREGDYNEQFF.

This clonotype was detected ten times or more. V and J are TRBV11-2 and TRBJ2-1; D gene ambiguous. This CDR3 is 13 amino acids long. V dropped 1 base and J dropped 5 bases, with 6 bases sitting between them. The germline V gene encodes CDR1 SGHAT and CDR2 FQNNGV. The DNA of the CDR3 is TGTGCCAGCAGCTTAGGACCGAACAATGAGCAGTTCTTC. This translates into CASSLGPNNEQFF. The complete variable domain, with remaining parts taken from reference TRBV11-2 and TRBJ2-1, reads EAGVAQSPRYKIIEKRQSVAFWCNPISGHATLYWYQQILGQGPKLLIQFQNNGVVDDSQLPKDRFSAERLKGVDSTLKIQPAKLEDSAVYLCASSLGPNNEQFFGPGTRLTVL.

The rearrangement uses TRBV10-3 and TRBJ1-1; TRBD1 might be the D (6 bases). The germline V and J ends were trimmed by 8 bases and 0 bases, with 7 bases remaining between them. The CDR3 extends over 12 amino acids. Germline CDR1 reads ENHRY; CDR2 reads SYGVKD. Written as DNA, the CDR3 is TGTGCCATCGGACAGTTGAACACTGAAGCTTTCTTT. Amino acids: CAIGQLNTEAFF.

This clonotype was counted many times. V and J are TRBV12-3 or TRBV12-4 and TRBJ1-2; 9 bases match TRBD1. The CDR3 is made up of 14 amino acids. The junction had 5 bases not matched to a gene; V was cut back by 2 bases and J by 7 bases. The CDR3 DNA reads as TGTGCCAGCAGTTTATTGACAGGGGGACGTGGCTACACCTTC. This translates into CASSLLTGGRGYTF.

Concerning this clonotype: A read error may be the cause here, since a much bigger clone is one base away. This chain links TRBV7-2 with TRBJ2-1; a possible D gene is TRBD2 (6 bases). From germline, CDR1 is SGHTA and CDR2 FQGNSA. V was cut by 8 bases and J by 8 bases, with 19 bases left in between. The CDR3 totals 14 residues. CDR3 coding DNA: TGTGCCAGCTCCTCGGGACTTACAAGAGATGAGCAGTTCTTC. Translating gives CASSSGLTRDEQFF.

The chain couples TRBV6-2 or TRBV6-3 to TRBJ2-7; TRBD1 agrees at 12 bases. CDR1 MNHEY and CDR2 SVGEGT come from the germline V gene. The CDR3 loop spans 20 amino acids. The ends lost 4 bases at V and 7 bases at J; junction bases unmatched: 23. Written as DNA, the CDR3 is TGTGCCAGCAGTTTTTACGTCGGGACAGGGGGCCCGGGATCAGTGTGGGAGCAGTACTTC. Translating gives CASSFYVGTGGPGSVWEQYF.

The chain employs TRBV25-1 and TRBJ2-5; the D gene is possibly TRBD2 (6 bases). The germline V and J ends were trimmed by 1 base and 4 bases, with 7 bases remaining between them. The germline V gene encodes CDR1 MGHDK and CDR2 SYGVNS. The CDR3 covers 13 residues. This CDR3 is CASSELEGETQYF. CDR3 nucleotides: TGTGCCAGCAGTGAATTGGAGGGAGAGACCCAGTACTTC.

The table lists this clonotype with many counts. The J gene is TRBJ1-1, the V gene TRBV9; D remains unclear. CDR1 is SGDLS and CDR2 is YYNGEE in the germline V gene. The CDR3 spans 14 residues. V dropped 4 bases and J dropped 4 bases, with 14 bases sitting between them. The CDR3 sequence is CASSPMVVGTEAFF. The CDR3 DNA reads TGTGCCAGCAGCCCGATGGTGGTGGGCACTGAAGCTTTCTTT.

This chain links TRBV9 with TRBJ2-7; D possibly matches TRBD1 or TRBD2 (6 bases each). CDR1 and CDR2 from the germline V gene are SGDLS and YYNGEE. V lost 0 bases, J lost 2 bases, and 9 bases lay in between. This CDR3 has 14 amino acids. Here the CDR3 DNA reads TGTGCCAGCAGCGTAGAAGGGGGGCCCTACGAGCAGTACTTC. Translation: CASSVEGGPYEQYF.

The chain combines TRBV27 with TRBJ2-7, with D tentatively TRBD1 (6 bases). This CDR3 is built from 17 residues. Per germline, CDR1 MNHEY and CDR2 SMNVEV (reference sequence). V was cut by 3 bases and J by 2 bases, with 20 bases left in between. CDR3 nucleotides: TGTGCCAGCAGTTTTGCTTCAGGGGTCCCCCTTACCTACGAGCAGTACTTC. This gives the protein CASSFASGVPLTYEQYF.

This clonotype was counted only a few times. The chain has TRBV9 and TRBJ2-3; unclear D gene. The CDR3 extends over 14 amino acids. Trimming cost V 4 bases and J 0 bases, with 9 bases left between them. Germline V CDR1 and CDR2: SGDLS, YYNGEE. CDR3 in amino acids: CASSSQRSTDTQYF. In DNA, the CDR3 is TGTGCCAGCAGCTCACAAAGGAGCACAGATACGCAGTATTTT.

This clonotype was recorded at least ten times. The V gene is TRBV7-3, the J gene TRBJ2-2; 11 bases align to TRBD2. This CDR3 has 17 residues. Per the germline V gene, CDR1 is SGHTA and CDR2 is FQGTGA. Unmatched junction bases numbered 12, after V lost 5 bases and J lost 7 bases. CDR3 coding DNA: TGTGCCAGCAGCCAAAGCGCTAGCGGGGGGCGCAGCGGGGAGCTGTTTTTT. Translated: CASSQSASGGRSGELFF.

In its sample, this clonotype was seen many times. The chain recombines TRBV3-1 with TRBJ2-2; weak D call: TRBD1 (7 bases). Germline loops: CDR1 LGHDT, CDR2 YNNKEL (reference sequence). The CDR3 runs 14 residues. Trimming took 3 bases from V and 5 from J, leaving 10 bases between them. CDR3 protein: CASSQQGGTGELFF. The CDR3 region has the DNA TGTGCCAGCAGCCAGCAGGGGGGAACCGGGGAGCTGTTTTTT.

In its sample, this clonotype was seen a few times. Compared with germline, one end of the junction differs, possibly owing to a read error. The gene calls are TRBV7-2 and TRBJ2-7, with 10 bases fitting TRBD2. CDR1 and CDR2 (germline): SGHTA, FQGNSA. This CDR3 comprises 13 residues. The CDR3 sequence is CASSLAPSGGPNF. The CDR3 DNA is TGTGCCAGCAGCTTAGCTCCTAGCGGGGGCCCAAACTTC.

The rearrangement joins TRBV7-9 to TRBJ2-1; 7 bases agree with TRBD2. The CDR3 totals 17 residues. Trimming took 1 base from V and 7 from J; bases not matched to a gene: 13. Germline V gene lookup returns CDR1 SEHNR and CDR2 FQNEAQ (reference sequence). CDR3 nucleotide sequence: TGTGCCAGCAGCTTAGATTCCGGGCGAGGCGGGAGTAATGAGCAGTTCTTC. Protein: CASSLDSGRGGSNEQFF.

This clonotype was found a few times. This chain connects TRBV14 to TRBJ2-3, with D possibly being TRBD2 (6 bases). Germline CDR1 and CDR2: SGHDN and FVKESK. CDR3 length: 14 residues. V was clipped by 7 bases and J by 0 bases, with 11 bases between them. The CDR3 is CASTYGRSTDTQYF. Written as DNA, the CDR3 is TGTGCCAGCACTTATGGGAGGAGCACAGATACGCAGTATTTT.

This chain uses TRBV7-2 with TRBJ2-7; 9 nucleotides line up with TRBD2. The germline CDR1 and CDR2 sequences are SGHTA and FQGNSA. The V gene end was trimmed by 1 base and the J gene end by 2 bases; junction bases not matched to a gene: 9. The CDR3 runs to 17 residues. In nucleotides, the CDR3 is TGTGCCAGCAGCTTAGGATGGGCTAGCGGGAAGACCTACGAGCAGTACTTC. Translating gives CASSLGWASGKTYEQYF.